This entry describes one TCR beta chain. Its antigen target is currently unknown. One base away there is no much larger clone; base qualities are not given. The data stem from a study of PD-1 blockade in classical Hodgkin lymphoma (dated by TCRdb to 2020 to 2022). Looking at the study overall: The study used TCR beta sequencing and CyTOF to define a peripheral blood immune signature of response to PD-1 blockade in classical Hodgkin lymphoma.

The germline V gene provides CDR1 SNHLY and CDR2 FYNNEI. The CDR3, cysteine through phenylalanine, is 12 amino acids long. The CDR3 DNA has 36 bases and is translated from base 1. V is pared back by 9 bases and J by 5 bases, with 12 bases lying between the germline termini. Genomic DNA was extracted with the Qiagen DNeasy kit from unsorted PBMCs and from negatively selected CD4+ and CD8+ fractions. Amplification of TCR beta CDR3 regions was done by immunoSEQ multiplex PCR with primers that anneal to V and J segments. A synthetic immune receptor repertoire was used to minimize amplification bias, and any residual bias was removed computationally once sequencing was done. The study's own analysis went as follows. Repertoire diversity was quantified as the Shannon entropy index using custom Python scripts. The unsorted, CD4+ and CD8+ repertoires were each analyzed separately, with the exception of combined analyses, where CD4+ and CD8+ sequences were merged in silico. The immuneACCESS repertoire file appears here via TCRdb, limited to in-frame rearrangements. These files lack a portion of the clones; in checked studies, under half of the deficit traces to unresolved V genes, and the cause of the others is not known. D and trimming were read from the DNA, whereas the V and J calls and clone size are those reported in that table. This sample is represented by some 70,000 clones; more than 85% of them were singletons. The ten largest account for around 2.5% of the sample.

Paper-wide results and their limitations: The study covered only a single clinical trial cohort, and the causes of the repertoire differences, possibly disease activity or prior therapy, were still not defined. Baseline TCR diversity was reported to be lower in newly diagnosed patients than in healthy donors and to be lower still in relapsed/refractory patients.

The sample's time point label is to be understood as: newly diagnosed, previously untreated cHL patient sample. As a comparison group for the relapsed/refractory trial patients, PBMCs from patients with newly diagnosed, previously untreated classical Hodgkin lymphoma were sequenced. Peripheral blood was collected in 8 mL Vacutainer Cell Preparation Tubes, from which PBMCs were isolated by centrifugation and then cryopreserved. This clonotype was sampled from a human donor with classical Hodgkin lymphoma. The sequence joins TRBV2 to TRBJ2-3; the D gene is perhaps TRBD2, from 5 matching bases. The specimen sequenced was peripheral blood mononuclear cells (PBMCs). The CDR3 region: CASGLSEDTQYF. DNA sequence: TGTGCCAGTGGACTTTCCGAAGATACGCAGTATTTT.